This T cell receptor beta chain appears in the sequencing data of a study of regulatory T cells in long-lasting Graves disease. Time point described: persistent/refractory GD, antithyroid drugs over 5 years with positive TRAb. Construction of the TCR library relied on RNA isolated from PBMCs. The germline CDR1 and CDR2 sequences are SGHRS and YFSETQ. Trimming removed 1 base at V and 7 bases at J, with 11 bases between. The CDR3 extends over 14 amino acids. The TCR beta library used iRepertoire HTBI primers with Arm-PCR amplification of CDR3. TCRdb itself ran the multiplex PCR reads through MiXCR, one entry per CDR3 protein. The sample holds more than 650,000 distinct CDR3 sequences, around 30% seen once.

The sequencing used peripheral blood mononuclear cells (PBMCs), collected when the disease was refractory, from a patient treated with antithyroid drugs. The chain employs TRBV5-1 and TRBJ2-2, with no clear D. This TCR came from a female donor with Graves disease. The DNA for the CDR3 is TGCGCCAGCAGCTTGCCTTCTCCTTACGGGGAGCTGTTTTTT. Amino acid sequence: CASSLPSPYGELFF. The entire variable domain, with the rest obtained from reference TRBV5-1 and TRBJ2-2, is as follows: KAGVTQTPRYLIKTRGQQVTLSCSPISGHRSVSWYQQTPGQGLQFLFEYFSETQRNKGNFPGRFSGRQFSNSRSEMNVSTLELGDSALYLCASSLPSPYGELFFGEGSRLTVL.